The 12 T cell receptor beta chains below all came from one sample that was sequenced in a study of OX40 agonist ivuxolimab in advanced cancers. Here immunoSEQ multiplex PCR was the method, and the copy in TCRdb shows in-frame clones only, minus some. The sample holds about 56,000 clones; 80% to 95% are singletons and the top ten take approximately 25%. The sequences come from CD4+ or CD8+ T cells sorted from blood, collected in a trial of the OX40 agonist ivuxolimab. The receptors were sampled from an adult with an advanced solid tumor such as melanoma, head and neck, liver or kidney cancer.

This chain joins TRBV29-1 and TRBJ2-1; no clear D. The V and J ends lost 6 bases and 0 bases respectively, with 9 bases between them. This CDR3 comprises 13 residues. Germline CDR1 SQVTM, CDR2 ANQGSEA. CDR3 residues: CSVTLGSYNEQFF. In nucleotides, the CDR3 is TGCAGCGTGACACTCGGCTCCTACAATGAGCAGTTCTTC.

This chain connects TRBV28 to TRBJ2-5, with TRBD1 matching over 9 bases. The germline gives CDR1 MDHEN, CDR2 SYDVKM. CDR3 length: 14 amino acids. V gave up 7 bases and J gave up 7 bases; unmatched junction bases: 10. The CDR3 nucleotides read TGTGCCAGCACTACTGAACGACAGGGGGGGACCCAGTACTTC. This sequence encodes CASTTERQGGTQYF.

This sequence joins TRBV4-1 and TRBJ1-5, with a possible D match to TRBD1 (6 bases). Germline V lookup: CDR1 MGHRA, CDR2 YSYEKL. The CDR3 is made up of 16 amino acids. Trimming pared 0 bases from V and 3 bases from J, leaving 12 bases between. The CDR3 loop is CASSQDQGFANQPQHF. The CDR3 nucleotides read TGCGCCAGCAGCCAAGATCAGGGGTTTGCCAATCAGCCCCAGCATTTT.

The chain combines TRBV27 with TRBJ2-5, with 10 nucleotides matching TRBD1. Germline V CDR1 and CDR2: MNHEY, SMNVEV (reference sequence). Unmatched junction bases numbered 5, after V lost 3 bases and J lost 1 base. This CDR3 has 16 amino acids. CDR3 sequence (DNA): TGTGCCAGCAGTTTCGGGACAGGGGATTCCCAAGAGACCCAGTACTTC. As protein: CASSFGTGDSQETQYF.

The chain has TRBV7-2 and TRBJ2-7, with TRBD1 matching over 9 bases. CDR3 length: 16 residues. After removal of 1 base from V and 4 bases from J, the junction contained 8 bases not matched to a gene. Germline V lookup: CDR1 SGHTA, CDR2 FQGNSA. For the CDR3, the DNA is TGTGCCAGCAGCTTAGGCTTCGGACAGGGGTGGTACGAGCAGTACTTC. This sequence encodes CASSLGFGQGWYEQYF. The complete variable domain, with remaining parts taken from reference TRBV7-2 and TRBJ2-7, reads GAGVSQSPSNKVTEKGKDVELRCDPISGHTALYWYRQSLGQGLEFLIYFQGNSAPDKSGLPSDRFSAERTGGSVSTLTIQRTQQEDSAVYLCASSLGFGQGWYEQYFGPGTRLTVT.

J is TRBJ2-4 and V is TRBV10-2; D may correspond to TRBD1 or TRBD2 (5 bases each). Germline lookup yields CDR1 WSHSY and CDR2 SAAADI. Trimming removed 3 bases at V and 0 bases at J, with 6 bases between. This CDR3 has 14 residues. The CDR3 loop is CASSEGTAKNIQYF. The CDR3 bases are TGCGCCAGCAGTGAAGGGACAGCCAAAAACATTCAGTACTTC.

The chain is built from TRBV6-5 and TRBJ2-5; 9 bases match TRBD1. This CDR3 is built from 15 residues. J gave up 2 bases and V 5 bases, and 6 bases lay outside the gene matches. Looked up from germline, CDR1 is MNHEY and CDR2 is SVGAGI. The CDR3 sequence is CASSGGQGRQETQYF. DNA of the CDR3: TGTGCCAGCAGTGGGGGACAGGGCCGACAAGAGACCCAGTACTTC.

The chain is built from TRBV11-3 and TRBJ2-5, with D possibly being TRBD1 (5 bases). The CDR3 is 15 residues long. Trimming took off 5 bases at V and 4 bases at J, with 17 bases between the two ends. CDR1 and CDR2 (germline): SGHNT, YENEEA. DNA of the CDR3: TGTGCCAGCAGCCCATTAATAGGGGTCGGAGAGACCCAGTACTTC. It translates to CASSPLIGVGETQYF. The entire variable domain, with the rest obtained from reference TRBV11-3 and TRBJ2-5, is as follows: EAGVVQSPRYKIIEKKQPVAFWCNPISGHNTLYWYLQNLGQGPELLIRYENEEAVDDSQLPKDRFSAERLKGVDSTLKIQPAELGDSAVYLCASSPLIGVGETQYFGPGTRLLVL.

The chain combines TRBV29-1 with TRBJ2-1; TRBD2 aligns across 11 bases. The germline V gene has CDR1 SQVTM and CDR2 ANQGSEA. V dropped 4 bases and J dropped 1; count of bases not matched to a gene: 15. This CDR3 comprises 19 residues. The CDR3 region has the DNA TGCAGCGTTGTTCAAGGACTAGCGGGCCTGCCCCTATCCTACAATGAGCAGTTCTTC. Its protein product is CSVVQGLAGLPLSYNEQFF.

The CDR3 coding sequence is TGTGCCAGCAGTTATCAGGGAATCAACACTGAAGCTTTCTTT. This translates into CASSYQGINTEAFF. The rearrangement uses TRBV27 and TRBJ1-1; tentative D call: TRBD1 (5 bases). CDR3 size: 14 residues. The V end lost 4 bases, the J end lost 2 bases, and 11 bases lay between the germline ends. Germline loops: CDR1 MNHEY, CDR2 SMNVEV (reference sequence).

This chain uses TRBV27 with TRBJ2-1; 7 bases agree with TRBD2. With 2 bases clipped from V and 7 bases from J, the junction kept 11 bases outside the gene matches. This CDR3 is 16 amino acids long. Germline V lookup: CDR1 MNHEY, CDR2 SMNVEV (reference sequence). The CDR3 protein is CASSLIGGRRENEQFF. DNA of the CDR3: TGTGCCAGCAGTTTAATAGGCGGGAGAAGGGAAAATGAGCAGTTCTTC.

The chain links TRBV7-9 to TRBJ1-1; 7 bases map to TRBD1. Germline-derived CDR1 and CDR2 are SEHNR and FQNEAQ (reference sequence). The trim removed 5 bases at V and 0 bases at J, leaving 9 bases unmatched. CDR3 size: 16 residues. The CDR3 region is CASSVDRATLNTEAFF. The DNA for the CDR3 is TGTGCCAGCAGCGTTGACAGGGCGACTTTGAACACTGAAGCTTTCTTT.